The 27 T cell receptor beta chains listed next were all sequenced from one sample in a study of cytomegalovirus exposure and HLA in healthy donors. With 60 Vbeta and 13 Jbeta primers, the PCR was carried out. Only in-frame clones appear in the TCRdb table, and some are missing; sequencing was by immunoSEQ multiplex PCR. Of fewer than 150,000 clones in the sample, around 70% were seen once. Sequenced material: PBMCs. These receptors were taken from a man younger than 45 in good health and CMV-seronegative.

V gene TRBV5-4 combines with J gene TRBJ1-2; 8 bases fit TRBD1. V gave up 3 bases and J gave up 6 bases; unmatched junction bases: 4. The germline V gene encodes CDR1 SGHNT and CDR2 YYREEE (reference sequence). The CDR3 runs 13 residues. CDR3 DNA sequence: TGTGCCAGCAGCTGGGACAGGTTTAATGGCTACACCTTC. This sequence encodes CASSWDRFNGYTF.

In DNA form, the CDR3 reads TGTGCCAGCAGCTTAAGCGGTGGGGGCCTCCCTGAAGCTTTCTTT. Amino acid sequence: CASSLSGGGLPEAFF. The chain has TRBV11-2 and TRBJ1-1, with TRBD1 as a possible D gene (6 bases). This CDR3 region has 15 residues. CDR1 SGHAT and CDR2 FQNNGV come from the germline V gene. Trimming pared 2 bases from V and 6 bases from J, leaving 16 bases between.

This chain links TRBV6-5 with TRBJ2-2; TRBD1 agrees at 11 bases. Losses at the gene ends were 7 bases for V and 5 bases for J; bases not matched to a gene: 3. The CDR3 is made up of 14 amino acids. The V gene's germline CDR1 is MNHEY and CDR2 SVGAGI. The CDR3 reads CASKGQGETGELFF. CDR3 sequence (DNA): TGTGCCAGCAAGGGACAGGGGGAAACCGGGGAGCTGTTTTTT.

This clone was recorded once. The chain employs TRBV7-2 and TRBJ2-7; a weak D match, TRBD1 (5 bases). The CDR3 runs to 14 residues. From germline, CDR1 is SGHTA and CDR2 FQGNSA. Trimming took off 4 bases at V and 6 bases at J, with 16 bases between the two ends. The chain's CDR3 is CASSSGSGHAEQYF. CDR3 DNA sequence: TGTGCCAGCAGCTCTGGATCAGGACACGCCGAGCAGTACTTC.

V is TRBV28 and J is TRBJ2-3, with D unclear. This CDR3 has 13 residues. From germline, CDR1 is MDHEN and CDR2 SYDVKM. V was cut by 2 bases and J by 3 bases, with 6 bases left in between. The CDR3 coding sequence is TGTGCCAGCAGTTTACCCAGGACAGATACGCAGTATTTT. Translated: CASSLPRTDTQYF.

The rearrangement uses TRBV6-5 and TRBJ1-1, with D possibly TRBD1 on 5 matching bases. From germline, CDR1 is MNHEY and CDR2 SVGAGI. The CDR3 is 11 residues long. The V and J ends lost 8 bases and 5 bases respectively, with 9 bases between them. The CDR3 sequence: CASGEGTEAFF. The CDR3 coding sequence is TGTGCCAGCGGGGAGGGGACTGAAGCTTTCTTT.

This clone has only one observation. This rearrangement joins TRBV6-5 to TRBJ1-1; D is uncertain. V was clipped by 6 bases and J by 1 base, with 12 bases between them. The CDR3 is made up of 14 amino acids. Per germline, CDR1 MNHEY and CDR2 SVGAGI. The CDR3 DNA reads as TGTGCCAGCAGAATGGGAGGTCCGAACACTGAAGCTTTCTTT. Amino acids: CASRMGGPNTEAFF.

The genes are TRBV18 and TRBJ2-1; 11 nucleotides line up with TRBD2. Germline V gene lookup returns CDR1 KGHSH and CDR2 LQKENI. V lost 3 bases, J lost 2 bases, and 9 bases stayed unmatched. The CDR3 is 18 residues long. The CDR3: CASSPVLAGGATYNEQFF. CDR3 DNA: TGTGCCAGCTCACCTGTCCTAGCGGGAGGTGCGACCTACAATGAGCAGTTCTTC.

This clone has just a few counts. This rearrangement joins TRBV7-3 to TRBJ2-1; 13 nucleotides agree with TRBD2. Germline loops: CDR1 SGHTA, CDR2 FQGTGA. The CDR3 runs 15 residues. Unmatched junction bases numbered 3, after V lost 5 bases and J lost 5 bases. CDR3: CASSPGTSGNNEQFF. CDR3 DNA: TGTGCCAGCAGCCCCGGGACTAGCGGGAACAATGAGCAGTTCTTC.

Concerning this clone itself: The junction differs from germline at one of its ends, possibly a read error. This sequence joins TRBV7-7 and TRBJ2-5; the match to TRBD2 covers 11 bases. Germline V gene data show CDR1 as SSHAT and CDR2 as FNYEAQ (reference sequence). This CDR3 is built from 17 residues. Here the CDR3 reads CASSAKLGLAAQETQYF. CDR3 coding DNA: TGTGCTAGCAGCGCGAAACTGGGACTAGCGGCCCAAGAGACCCAGTACTTC.

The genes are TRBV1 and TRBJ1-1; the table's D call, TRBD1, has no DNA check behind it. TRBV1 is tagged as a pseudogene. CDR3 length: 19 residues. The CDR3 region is CTSSQDNYGATGQGSEAFF. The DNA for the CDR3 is TGCACCAGCAGCCAAGACAATTACGGTGCGACAGGGCAAGGTAGTGAAGCTTTCTTT.

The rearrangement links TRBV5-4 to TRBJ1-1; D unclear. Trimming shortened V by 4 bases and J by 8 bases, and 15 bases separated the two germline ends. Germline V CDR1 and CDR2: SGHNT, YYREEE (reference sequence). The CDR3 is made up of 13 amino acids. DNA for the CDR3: TGTGCCAGCAGCCTCTATGTGACGGGGGAAGCTTTCTTT. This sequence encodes CASSLYVTGEAFF.

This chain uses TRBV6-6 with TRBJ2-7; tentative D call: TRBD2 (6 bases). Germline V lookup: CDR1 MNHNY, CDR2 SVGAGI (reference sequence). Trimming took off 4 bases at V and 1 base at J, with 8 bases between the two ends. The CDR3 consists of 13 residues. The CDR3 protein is CASSSLASYEQYF. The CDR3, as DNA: TGTGCCAGCAGTTCACTAGCTTCCTACGAGCAGTACTTC.

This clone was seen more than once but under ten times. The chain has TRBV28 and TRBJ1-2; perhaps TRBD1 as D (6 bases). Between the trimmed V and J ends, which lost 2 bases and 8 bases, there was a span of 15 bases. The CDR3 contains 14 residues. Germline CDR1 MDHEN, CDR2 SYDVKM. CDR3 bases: TGTGCCAGCAGTTTAACCTCAGGGGTTCGGGGCTACACCTTC. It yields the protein CASSLTSGVRGYTF.

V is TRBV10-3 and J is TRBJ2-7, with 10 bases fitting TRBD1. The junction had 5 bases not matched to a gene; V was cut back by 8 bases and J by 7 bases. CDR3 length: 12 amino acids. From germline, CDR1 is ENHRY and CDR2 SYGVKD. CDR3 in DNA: TGTGCCATCGGGACAGGGGAAAAAGAGCAGTACTTC. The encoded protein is CAIGTGEKEQYF.

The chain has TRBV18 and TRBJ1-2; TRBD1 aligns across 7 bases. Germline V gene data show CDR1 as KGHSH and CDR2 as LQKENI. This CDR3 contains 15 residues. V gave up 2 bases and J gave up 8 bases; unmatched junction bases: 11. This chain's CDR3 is CASSPGTDRAGGYTF. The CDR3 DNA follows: TGTGCCAGCTCACCAGGGACCGACAGGGCGGGCGGCTACACCTTC. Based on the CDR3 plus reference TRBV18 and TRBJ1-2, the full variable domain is NAGVMQNPRHLVRRRGQEARLRCSPMKGHSHVYWYRQLPEEGLKFMVYLQKENIIDESGMPKERFSAEFPKEGPSILRIQQVVRGDSAAYFCASSPGTDRAGGYTFGSGTRLTVV.

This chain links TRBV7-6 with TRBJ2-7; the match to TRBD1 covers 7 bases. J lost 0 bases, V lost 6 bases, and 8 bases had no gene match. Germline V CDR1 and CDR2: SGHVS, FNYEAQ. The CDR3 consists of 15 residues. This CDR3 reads CASRPPGQDSYEQYF. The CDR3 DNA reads TGTGCCAGCAGGCCGCCTGGACAGGACTCCTACGAGCAGTACTTC. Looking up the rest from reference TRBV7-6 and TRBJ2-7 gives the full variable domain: GAGVSQSPRYKVTKRGQDVALRCDPISGHVSLYWYRQALGQGPEFLTYFNYEAQQDKSGLPNDRFSAERPEGSISTLTIQRTEQRDSAMYRCASRPPGQDSYEQYFGPGTRLTVT.

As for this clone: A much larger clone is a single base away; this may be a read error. The CDR3 nucleotides are TGTGCCTCCCAACCAACGGGGGATGTGAACACTGAAGCTTTCTTT. It encodes CASQPTGDVNTEAFF. The J gene is TRBJ1-1, the V gene TRBV2, with D possibly matching TRBD1 (5 bases). Trimming removed 11 bases from V and 0 bases from J, with 19 bases in between. The germline CDR1 and CDR2 sequences are SNHLY and FYNNEI. The CDR3 consists of 15 residues.

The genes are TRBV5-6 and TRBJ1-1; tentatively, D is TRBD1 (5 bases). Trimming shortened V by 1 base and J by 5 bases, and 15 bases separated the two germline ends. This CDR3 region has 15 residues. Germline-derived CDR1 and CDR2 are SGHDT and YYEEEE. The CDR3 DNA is TGTGCCAGCAGCTTGTTAGCGGGGGGATATACTGAAGCTTTCTTT. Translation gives CASSLLAGGYTEAFF.

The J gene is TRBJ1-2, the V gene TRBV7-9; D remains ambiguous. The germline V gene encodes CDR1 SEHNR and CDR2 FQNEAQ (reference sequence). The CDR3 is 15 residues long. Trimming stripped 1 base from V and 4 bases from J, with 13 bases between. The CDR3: CASSLVMSQSYGYTF. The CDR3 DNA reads TGTGCCAGCAGCTTAGTGATGTCACAGAGCTATGGCTACACCTTC.

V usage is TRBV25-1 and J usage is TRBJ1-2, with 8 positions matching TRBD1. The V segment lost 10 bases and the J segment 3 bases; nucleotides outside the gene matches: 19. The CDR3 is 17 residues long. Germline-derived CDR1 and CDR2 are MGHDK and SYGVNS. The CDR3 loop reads CATRGRLRGQTDYGYTF. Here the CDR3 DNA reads TGTGCCACCAGGGGGCGGTTACGTGGACAGACTGACTATGGCTACACCTTC.

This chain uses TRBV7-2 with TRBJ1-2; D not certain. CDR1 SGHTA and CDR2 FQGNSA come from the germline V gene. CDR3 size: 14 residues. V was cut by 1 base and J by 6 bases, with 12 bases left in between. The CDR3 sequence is CASSLGYVYDGYTF. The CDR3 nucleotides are TGTGCCAGCAGCTTAGGCTATGTCTATGATGGCTACACCTTC.

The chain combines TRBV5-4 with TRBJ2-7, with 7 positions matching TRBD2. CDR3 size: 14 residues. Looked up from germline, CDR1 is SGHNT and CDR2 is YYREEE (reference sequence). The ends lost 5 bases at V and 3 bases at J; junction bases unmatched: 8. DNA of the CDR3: TGTGCCAGCAGTCCCGGCGGGGGTGACTACGAGCAGTACTTC. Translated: CASSPGGGDYEQYF.

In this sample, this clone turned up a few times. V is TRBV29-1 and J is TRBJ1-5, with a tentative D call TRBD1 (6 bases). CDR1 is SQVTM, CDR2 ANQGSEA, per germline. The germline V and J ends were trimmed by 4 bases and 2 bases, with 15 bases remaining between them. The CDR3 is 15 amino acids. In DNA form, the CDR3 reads TGCAGCGTTGGCGGGGGAGAGGGGGGCAATCAGCCCCAGCATTTT. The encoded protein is CSVGGGEGGNQPQHF. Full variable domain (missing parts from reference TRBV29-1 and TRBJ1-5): SAVISQKPSRDICQRGTSLTIQCQVDSQVTMMFWYRQQPGQSLTLIATANQGSEATYESGFVIDKFPISRPNLTFSTLTVSNMSPEDSSIYLCSVGGGEGGNQPQHFGDGTRLSIL.

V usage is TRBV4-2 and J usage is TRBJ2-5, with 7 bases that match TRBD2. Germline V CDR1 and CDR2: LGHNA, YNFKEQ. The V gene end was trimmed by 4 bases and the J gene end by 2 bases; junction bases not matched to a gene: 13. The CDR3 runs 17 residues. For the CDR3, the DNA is TGTGCCAGCAGCCGGGTGTTTTCGGTCGGGGGGCAAGAGACCCAGTACTTC. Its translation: CASSRVFSVGGQETQYF.

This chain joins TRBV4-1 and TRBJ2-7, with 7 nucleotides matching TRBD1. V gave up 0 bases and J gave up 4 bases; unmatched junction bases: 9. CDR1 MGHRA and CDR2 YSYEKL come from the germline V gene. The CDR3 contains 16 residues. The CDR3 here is CASSQDLLRGRYEQYF. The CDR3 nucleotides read TGCGCCAGCAGCCAAGATCTACTGAGGGGGCGTTACGAGCAGTACTTC.

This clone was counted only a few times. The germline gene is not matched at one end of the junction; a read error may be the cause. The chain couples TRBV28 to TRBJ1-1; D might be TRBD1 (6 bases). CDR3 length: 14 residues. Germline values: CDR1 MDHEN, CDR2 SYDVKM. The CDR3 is CASREGQRATGAFF. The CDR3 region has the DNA TGTGCCAGCAGGGAAGGACAGCGTGCCACTGGAGCTTTCTTT.